This record concerns one T cell receptor beta chain sequence. Its antigen is as yet unknown. V dropped 7 bases and J dropped 4; count of bases not matched to a gene: 12. The CDR3 is 16 amino acids. Germline V CDR1 and CDR2: SQVTM, ANQGSEA. Participants comprised healthy donors of bone marrow. This record comes from a study of cytomegalovirus exposure and HLA in healthy donors. Study findings and constraints: The authors later found HLA-associated TCR beta chains more clonally expanded than equally common others. An assumption of roughly uniform sequencing depth across donors underlay the presence/absence analyses.

Primers included in the PCR were 60 Vbeta and 13 Jbeta primers. Clones were sequenced by immunoSEQ multiplex PCR, and TCRdb holds only the in-frame ones, with some missing. The sample lists 200,000 to 250,000 clones; roughly 84% were seen once. The source is a girl between 5 and 17 years old in good health and CMV-seronegative. Sequences were obtained from PBMCs. The genes are TRBV29-1 and TRBJ1-5; 11 bases agree with TRBD1. Here the CDR3 DNA reads TGCAGCGCTGCCGGCGGGACAGGGGGAATTAATCAGCCCCAGCATTTT. Protein product: CSAAGGTGGINQPQHF.